The clone carrying this T cell receptor beta chain was detected many times. These data come from a study of T-cell reconstitution after alpha-beta-depleted transplantation in children. The authors prepared the TCRbeta library with unique molecular identifiers. MiXCR, applied by TCRdb to the PCR reads, yields one record per CDR3 protein. The table has some 220,000 distinct CDR3 sequences, roughly a tenth seen once. Germline CDR1 reads SQVTM; CDR2 reads ANQGSEA. The CDR3 loop spans 14 amino acids. The germline V and J ends were trimmed by 3 bases and 8 bases, with 17 bases remaining between them. The sample was PBMCs from the stem cell graft donor, taken from the stem cell graft. This TCR was recovered from a human donor who donated a stem cell graft to a child with acute lymphoblastic leukemia. The genes are TRBV29-1 and TRBJ1-3; no clear D. The CDR3 sequence is CSVEVDQRMDTIYF. CDR3 bases: TGCAGCGTTGAGGTTGACCAGAGGATGGACACCATATATTTT.